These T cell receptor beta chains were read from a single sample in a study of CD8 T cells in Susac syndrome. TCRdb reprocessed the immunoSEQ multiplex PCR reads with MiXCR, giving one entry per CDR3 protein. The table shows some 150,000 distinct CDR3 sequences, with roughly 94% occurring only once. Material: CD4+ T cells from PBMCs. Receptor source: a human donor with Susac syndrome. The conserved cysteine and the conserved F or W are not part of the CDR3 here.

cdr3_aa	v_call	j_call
ASSLAFNYGYT	TRBV27	TRBJ1-2
SVLLANNEQF	TRBV29-1	TRBJ2-1
ASSRDRGRGTEAF	TRBV14	TRBJ1-1
SARGGHLTEAF	TRBV20-1	TRBJ1-1
ASSTTRQVNSPLH	TRBV19	TRBJ1-6
SVEIGGQPQH	TRBV29-1	TRBJ1-5
AWSTRAGKGTQY	TRBV30	TRBJ2-3
ASSQNTEAF	TRBV5-4	TRBJ1-1
SARNQLAGGSSTDTQY	TRBV20-1	TRBJ2-3
ASSTAERTEAF	TRBV2	TRBJ1-1
ASSQDLRAGGNYGYT	TRBV14	TRBJ1-2
ASSRRDNSYNEQF	TRBV11-1	TRBJ2-1